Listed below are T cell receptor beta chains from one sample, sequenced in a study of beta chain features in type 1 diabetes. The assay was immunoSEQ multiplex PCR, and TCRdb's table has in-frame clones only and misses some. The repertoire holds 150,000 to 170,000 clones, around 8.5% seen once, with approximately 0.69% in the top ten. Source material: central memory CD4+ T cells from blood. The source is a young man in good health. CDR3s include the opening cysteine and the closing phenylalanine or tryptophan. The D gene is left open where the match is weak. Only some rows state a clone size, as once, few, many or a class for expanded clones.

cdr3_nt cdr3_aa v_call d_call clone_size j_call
TGCAGCGCCGGAGGAACGAATCAGCCCCAGCATTTT CSAGGTNQPQHF TRBV29-1 . few TRBJ1-5
TGTGCCAGCAGCCCGGGACAGGGATTGAGTAATGAGCAGTTCTTC CASSPGQGLSNEQFF TRBV27 TRBD1 few TRBJ2-1
TGTGCCATCAGTGAGTCGCAAGGGGGAGATGAAAAACTGTTTTTT CAISESQGGDEKLFF TRBV10-3 . . TRBJ1-4
TGCAGCGTTGAGGGCCAGGGGGCTTACGAGCAGTACTTC CSVEGQGAYEQYF TRBV29-1 TRBD1 many TRBJ2-7
TGTGCCAGCAGCTACAGGGGGTTGGAGACCCAGTACTTC CASSYRGLETQYF TRBV27 TRBD1 few TRBJ2-5
TGTGCCAGCAGTCCTGAACACACGTACAATGAGCAGTTCTTC CASSPEHTYNEQFF TRBV11-2 . many TRBJ2-1
TGCGCCAGCAGGCTTGCTAGCGGCGGACTCTCCTACGAGCAGTACTTC CASRLASGGLSYEQYF TRBV5-1 TRBD2 few TRBJ2-7
TGTGCCAGTACGGGACTAGCGGGAGTCGCAGATACGCAGTATTTT CASTGLAGVADTQYF TRBV19 TRBD2 few TRBJ2-3
TGTGCCAGCAGCCAATTCGCAACAGGGGCGTCCGACTATGGCTACACCTTC CASSQFATGASDYGYTF TRBV4-2 TRBD1 . TRBJ1-2
TGTGCCAGCAGTGAGAATTATGGCTACACCTTC CASSENYGYTF TRBV6-5 . few TRBJ1-2
TGTGCCAGCAGTTCCCTTCCTCCGGGACAGGGGGTGATGCAGTACTTC CASSSLPPGQGVMQYF TRBV2 TRBD1 few TRBJ2-7
TGTGCCAGCTCCCCGGACAGCTACGAGCAGTACTTC CASSPDSYEQYF TRBV18 . many TRBJ2-7
TGTGCCACCAAAAGGACCGCGGCGGGAGATACGCAGTATTTT CATKRTAAGDTQYF TRBV6-5 . . TRBJ2-3
TGTGCCAGCAGCTACAACAGGGTAGGCACTGAAGCTTTCTTT CASSYNRVGTEAFF TRBV5-4 . . TRBJ1-1
TGTGCCATCAGTGGGGGACAGAGCAGCTATGGCTACACCTTC CAISGGQSSYGYTF TRBV10-3 TRBD1 . TRBJ1-2
TGTGCCAGCTCACCCTGGGACAGTTCCTACAATGAGCAGTTCTTC CASSPWDSSYNEQFF TRBV18 TRBD1 . TRBJ2-1
TGCAGCGTTAGGGAGGATAGCAATCAGCCCCAGCATTTT CSVREDSNQPQHF TRBV29-1 . few TRBJ1-5
TGTGCCAGCAGTTCCGGACTAGCGGGGTACAATGAGCAGTTCTTC CASSSGLAGYNEQFF TRBV11-2 TRBD2 many TRBJ2-1
TGTGCCAGCAGCTTGCAGGGTGGCCACAGAGCAAGGACCTTC CASSLQGGHRARTF TRBV7-2 . few TRBJ1-2
TGTGCCAGCAGCTTCAAAGAGGCTAGCGGGAGTCGTTACAATGAGCAGTTCTTC CASSFKEASGSRYNEQFF TRBV11-2 TRBD2 few TRBJ2-1
TGTGCCAGCAACAGAGGGAGCAATCAGCCCCAGCATTTT CASNRGSNQPQHF TRBV28 . few TRBJ1-5
TGTGCCAGCTCAGGGGAGACGAACACTGAAGCTTTCTTT CASSGETNTEAFF TRBV18 . once TRBJ1-1
TGTGCCAGCAGCTTAGACTACCTGAGCACAGATACGCAGTATTTT CASSLDYLSTDTQYF TRBV7-2 . . TRBJ2-3
TGTGCCAGCAGTGAAGCACGGAGAGCCTATGGCTACACCTTC CASSEARRAYGYTF TRBV6-1 . few TRBJ1-2
TGTGCCAGCAGCCCGGGACTAGCGGGACTAGAGCAGTACTTC CASSPGLAGLEQYF TRBV5-6 TRBD2 . TRBJ2-7
TGTGCCAGCAGCCGACTAGCGGCCTACAATGAGCAGTTCTTC CASSRLAAYNEQFF TRBV14 TRBD2 . TRBJ2-1
TGTGCCAGCAGCCTAAACAGGGGAACCGGGGAGCTGTTTTTT CASSLNRGTGELFF TRBV7-9 TRBD1 few TRBJ2-2
TGCGCCAGCAGCTCGGACAGGGCGTTTAAAACTGAAGCTTTCTTT CASSSDRAFKTEAFF TRBV5-1 TRBD1 few TRBJ1-1
TGTGCCACGCGACAGGGGATCCAAGAGACCCAGTACTTC CATRQGIQETQYF TRBV10-3 TRBD1 . TRBJ2-5
TGTGCCAGCAGGGACAGGGGGAGGAATGAGCAGTTCTTC CASRDRGRNEQFF TRBV7-8 TRBD1 many TRBJ2-1
TGTGCCAGCAGCACTCGACAGTTTGGGGACACTGAAGCTTTCTTT CASSTRQFGDTEAFF TRBV6-5 . . TRBJ1-1
TGTGCCAGCAGCCCTTACTCCTACGAGCAGTACTTC CASSPYSYEQYF TRBV7-2 . . TRBJ2-7
TGCGCCAGCAGCCAAGTTACGGGGAGTGGCACCGGGGAGCTGTTTTTT CASSQVTGSGTGELFF TRBV4-3 . . TRBJ2-2
TGTGCCAGCAGTTTAAAGGGGCTAACGCTTTCCTACAATGAGCAGTTCTTC CASSLKGLTLSYNEQFF TRBV27 . . TRBJ2-1
TGCGCCAGCAGCTTGGTCGGGGGGGACTACAATGAGCAGTTCTTC CASSLVGGDYNEQFF TRBV5-1 TRBD2 few TRBJ2-1
TGCAGCGTTGAAGCGGCGACAGATGCTAATGAAAAACTGTTTTTT CSVEAATDANEKLFF TRBV29-1 . many TRBJ1-4
TGTGCCAGCAGCTTAAGCATCTCTGGGGCCAACGTCCTGACTTTC CASSLSISGANVLTF TRBV11-1 . . TRBJ2-6
TGTGCCAGCAGCTTGGGAGGGGGCGCGGATTACAATGAGCAGTTCTTC CASSLGGGADYNEQFF TRBV5-4 TRBD1 . TRBJ2-1
TGTGCCACCTCAACCCGGACAGGGAGCTCCTACGAGCAGTACTTC CATSTRTGSSYEQYF TRBV15 TRBD1 . TRBJ2-7
TGCGCCAGCAGCTTGCAGGGCTACACCGGGGAGCTGTTTTTT CASSLQGYTGELFF TRBV5-1 . . TRBJ2-2
TGTGCCAGCAGCTTGGAAGGGACAGTGAACACTGAAGCTTTCTTT CASSLEGTVNTEAFF TRBV11-2 TRBD1 . TRBJ1-1
TGTGCCAGCAGCTTAGATGCAGGGCGACCTAACTATGGCTACACCTTC CASSLDAGRPNYGYTF TRBV7-2 . few TRBJ1-2
TGTGCCAGCAGCGAACGAACAGGAGAAGAGACCCAGTACTTC CASSERTGEETQYF TRBV9 . . TRBJ2-5
TGTGCCAGCAGCGAAGTAGAAAATTCACCCCTCCACTTT CASSEVENSPLHF TRBV6-4 . . TRBJ1-6
TGTGCCAGCAGACCTTGGGACAAAGGGGATTCACCCCTCCACTTT CASRPWDKGDSPLHF TRBV6-5 . . TRBJ1-6